The clone carrying this TCR beta chain was detected once. This table comes from immunoSEQ multiplex PCR, and its TCRdb copy is limited to in-frame clones, with some not included. The sample carries roughly 86,000 clones, approximately 90% recorded once. The data stem from a study of OX40 agonist ivuxolimab in advanced cancers. About the study: Patients were dosed intravenously with ivuxolimab at 0.01 to 10 mg/kg every 2 weeks.

Autoimmune disease history or systemic immunosuppression barred patients. This TCR was recovered from an adult with an advanced solid tumor such as melanoma, head and neck, liver or kidney cancer. The starting material was CD4+ or CD8+ T cells sorted from blood, obtained in a trial of the OX40 agonist ivuxolimab.

The CDR3 spells CAWSDPGLAGGPREQYF. CDR3 DNA sequence: TGTGCCTGGAGTGATCCGGGACTAGCGGGAGGGCCGAGGGAGCAGTACTTC. This rearrangement joins TRBV30 to TRBJ2-7, with TRBD2 matching over 16 bases. CDR1 and CDR2 (germline): GTSNPN, SVGIG (reference sequence). This CDR3 spans 17 amino acids. V shed 1 base and J 7 bases; nucleotides not matched to a gene: 10.